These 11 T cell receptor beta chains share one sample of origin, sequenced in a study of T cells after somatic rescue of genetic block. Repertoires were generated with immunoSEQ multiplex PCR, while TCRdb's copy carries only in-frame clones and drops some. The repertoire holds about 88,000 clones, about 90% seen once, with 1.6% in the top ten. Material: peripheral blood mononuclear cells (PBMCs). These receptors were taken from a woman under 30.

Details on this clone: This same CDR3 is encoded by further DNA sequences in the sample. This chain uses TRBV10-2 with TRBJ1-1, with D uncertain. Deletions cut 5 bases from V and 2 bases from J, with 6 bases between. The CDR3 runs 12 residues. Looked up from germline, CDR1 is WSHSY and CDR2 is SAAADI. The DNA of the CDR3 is TGCGCCAGCAGTCCGACAAACACTGAAGCTTTCTTT. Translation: CASSPTNTEAFF.

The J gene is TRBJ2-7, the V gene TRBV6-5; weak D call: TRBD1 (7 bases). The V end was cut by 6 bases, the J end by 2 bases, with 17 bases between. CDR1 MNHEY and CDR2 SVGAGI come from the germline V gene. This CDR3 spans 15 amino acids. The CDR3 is CASSRGGDRPYEQYF. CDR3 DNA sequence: TGTGCCAGCAGCCGAGGAGGGGACAGACCCTACGAGCAGTACTTC.

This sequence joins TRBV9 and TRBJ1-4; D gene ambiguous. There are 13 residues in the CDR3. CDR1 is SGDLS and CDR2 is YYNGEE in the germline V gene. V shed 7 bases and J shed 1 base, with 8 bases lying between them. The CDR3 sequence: CASGTGTNEKLFF. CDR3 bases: TGTGCCAGCGGTACGGGAACTAATGAAAAACTGTTTTTT.

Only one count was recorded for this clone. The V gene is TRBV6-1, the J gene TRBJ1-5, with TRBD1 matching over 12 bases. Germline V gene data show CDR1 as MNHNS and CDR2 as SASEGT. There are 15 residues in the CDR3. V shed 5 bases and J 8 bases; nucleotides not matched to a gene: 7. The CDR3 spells CASSPGTGGGEPQHF. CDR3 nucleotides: TGTGCCAGCAGTCCCGGGACAGGGGGCGGAGAGCCCCAGCATTTT.

In nucleotides, the CDR3 is TGTGCCAGCAGCCCCCGTCGGGCCCGATACTATGGCTACACCTTC. Translation: CASSPRRARYYGYTF. The chain combines TRBV7-2 with TRBJ1-2; D not resolved. This CDR3 comprises 15 residues. Germline-derived CDR1 and CDR2 are SGHTA and FQGNSA. V was shortened by 5 bases and J by 3 bases, with 16 bases between the two germline ends. Together with reference TRBV7-2 and TRBJ1-2, the CDR3 gives the full variable domain: GAGVSQSPSNKVTEKGKDVELRCDPISGHTALYWYRQSLGQGLEFLIYFQGNSAPDKSGLPSDRFSAERTGGSVSTLTIQRTQQEDSAVYLCASSPRRARYYGYTFGSGTRLTVV.

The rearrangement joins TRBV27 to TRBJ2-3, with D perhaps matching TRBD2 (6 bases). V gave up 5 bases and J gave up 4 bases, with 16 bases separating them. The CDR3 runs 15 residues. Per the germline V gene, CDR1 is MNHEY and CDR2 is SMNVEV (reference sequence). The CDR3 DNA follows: TGTGCCAGCAGTCTGGGGGAGGCGCCCGCAGATACGCAGTATTTT. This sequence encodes CASSLGEAPADTQYF.

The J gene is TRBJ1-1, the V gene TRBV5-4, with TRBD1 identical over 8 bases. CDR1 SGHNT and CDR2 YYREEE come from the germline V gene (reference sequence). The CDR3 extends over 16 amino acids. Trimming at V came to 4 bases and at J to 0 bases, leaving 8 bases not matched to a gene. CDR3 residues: CASSPGQGILNTEAFF. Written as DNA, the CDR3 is TGTGCCAGCAGCCCCGGACAGGGAATCCTGAACACTGAAGCTTTCTTT.

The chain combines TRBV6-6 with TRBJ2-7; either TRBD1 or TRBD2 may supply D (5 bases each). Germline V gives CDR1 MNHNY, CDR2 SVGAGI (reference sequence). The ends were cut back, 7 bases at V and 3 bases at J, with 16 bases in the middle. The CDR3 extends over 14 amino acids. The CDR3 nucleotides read TGTGCCAGCAACCCTCAGGGACCTCTCTACGAGCAGTACTTC. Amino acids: CASNPQGPLYEQYF.

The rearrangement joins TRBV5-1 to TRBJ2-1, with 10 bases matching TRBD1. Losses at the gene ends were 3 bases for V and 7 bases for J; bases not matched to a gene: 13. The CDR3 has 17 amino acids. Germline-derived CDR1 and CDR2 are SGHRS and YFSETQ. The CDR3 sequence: CASSSRRTGGQSNEQFF. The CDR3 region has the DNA TGCGCCAGCAGCTCTCGAAGGACAGGGGGGCAATCGAATGAGCAGTTCTTC.

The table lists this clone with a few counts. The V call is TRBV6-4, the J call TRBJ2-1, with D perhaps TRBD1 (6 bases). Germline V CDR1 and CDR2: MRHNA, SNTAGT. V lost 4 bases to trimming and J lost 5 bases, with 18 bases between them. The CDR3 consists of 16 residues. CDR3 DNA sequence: TGTGCCAGCAGTGTATCAGCGGAAGGGGGACACAATGAGCAGTTCTTC. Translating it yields CASSVSAEGGHNEQFF.

CDR3 region: CASSLVESVETQYF. In nucleotides, the CDR3 is TGTGCCAGCAGCTTAGTGGAGAGCGTAGAGACCCAGTACTTC. The chain is built from TRBV7-8 and TRBJ2-5; D is uncertain. CDR1 is SGHVS, CDR2 FQNEAQ, per germline. V was pared by 1 base and J by 4 bases, with 10 bases between. The CDR3 covers 14 residues.